The TCR beta chain under discussion was sequenced for a study of cytomegalovirus exposure and HLA in healthy donors. Findings and caveats of the study: With DRB1 most and HLA-C fewest, TCR association rates differed between HLA loci in a later analysis. In an earlier analysis, about 87% or about 30%: the productive usage of most TCR beta V segments.

CDR3 length equals 13 residues. Germline V CDR1 and CDR2: SNHLY, FYNNEI. V was trimmed by 2 bases and J by 14 bases, leaving 18 bases between them. As for this clone: What it binds is not known.

Amplification used 60 Vbeta primers and 13 Jbeta primers. The table came from immunoSEQ multiplex PCR; TCRdb's copy has only in-frame clones and leaves some out. The profile shows about 130,000 clones, around three quarters of them singletons. What was sequenced was PBMCs. The chain has TRBV2 and TRBJ1-2; weak D call: TRBD1 (5 bases). This clonotype originated in a man aged 25-40 years in good health and CMV-seronegative. The CDR3 DNA sequence: TGTGCCAGCAGTGAAAATGCGGGCGGGGCGGAGACCTTC. Its protein is CASSENAGGAETF.